This TCR beta chain is drawn from a study of shared clonotypes between healthy human individuals. The study ran the assay at deep level. Repertoires were generated with immunoSEQ multiplex PCR, while TCRdb's copy carries only in-frame clones and drops some. The sample comprises over a million clones, 95% to 97% of which are singletons, and 1.2% rests with the top ten. The authors divided CD4+ cells into CD45RA+ naive and CD45RA-negative memory subsets. V was pared by 6 bases and J by 2 bases, with 17 bases between. Looked up from germline, CDR1 is MNHEY and CDR2 is SVGAGI. CDR3 size: 15 residues. The sample comprised naive CD4+ T cells sorted from blood. Subset denoted: CD45RA+ positively selected. The chain carries TRBV6-5 and TRBJ2-7; possibly TRBD1 for D (5 bases). This clonotype was sampled from a man younger than 40 in good health. CDR3 amino acids: CASSANPTVTYEQYF. DNA for the CDR3: TGTGCCAGCAGCGCTAATCCGACAGTTACCTACGAGCAGTACTTC.